These 4 T cell receptor beta chains came from one sample sequenced in a study of blood T cells in healthy people across ages. The use of a sample-barcoded 5' primer and a J-beta primer mix characterized a second PCR of roughly 6 to 11 cycles. TCRdb ran MiXCR on the 5' RACE reads and lists one entry per CDR3 protein. The table has hundreds of thousands of distinct CDR3 sequences, about 30% seen once; the top ten hold approximately 15%. The sample consisted of blood. The receptors derive from a woman of 80 years or more in good health.

This clonotype was seen at least ten times. The chain employs TRBV7-9 and TRBJ1-5; D might be TRBD1 (5 bases). CDR3 length: 14 amino acids. Germline CDR1 SEHNR, CDR2 FQNEAQ (reference sequence). Trimming stripped 2 bases from V and 6 bases from J, with 11 bases between. CDR3 protein: CASSLSGSGQPQHF. CDR3 coding DNA: TGTGCCAGCAGCTTATCAGGGTCCGGTCAGCCCCAGCATTTT.

A few counts support this clonotype. A much larger clonotype is one base distant, so this may be a read error. V usage is TRBV20-1 and J usage is TRBJ2-7, with TRBD2 matching over 13 bases. The CDR3 contains 17 residues. J was trimmed by 7 bases and V by 5 bases; bases with no gene match: 17. The germline gives CDR1 DFQATT, CDR2 SNEGSKA (reference sequence). CDR3 protein: CSALGLAGVGGEDEQYF. The CDR3 bases are TGCAGTGCTCTCGGACTAGCGGGGGTCGGTGGAGAGGATGAGCAGTACTTC.

This clonotype was counted many times. The chain links TRBV11-2 to TRBJ2-1; D is unclear. This CDR3 has 14 amino acids. V was cut by 2 bases and J by 0 bases, with 5 bases left in between. Germline assignment: CDR1 SGHAT and CDR2 FQNNGV. The CDR3 here is CASSLRSSYNEQFF. In DNA, the CDR3 is TGTGCCAGCAGCTTACGGAGCTCCTACAATGAGCAGTTCTTC.

About this clonotype itself: This sequence may be a read error, since a much larger clone differs from it by one base. The chain carries TRBV3-1 and TRBJ2-1, with D perhaps matching TRBD2 (6 bases). Trimming stripped 4 bases from V and 13 bases from J, with 23 bases between. This CDR3 is built from 15 residues. Germline loops: CDR1 LGHDT, CDR2 YNNKEL (reference sequence). CDR3 sequence (DNA): TGTGCCAGCAGCCCGAGGGACCTAGGAGGGGAGACCCAGTTCTTC. Its translation is CASSPRDLGGETQFF.